This T cell receptor (beta chain) is drawn from a study of identical twins. With respect to this clonotype: Its antigen is undetermined.

Study conclusions and caveats: Among monozygotic twins, out-of-frame TCR alpha sharing exceeded what models predicted. While abundant cord blood beta clonotypes carried fewer insertions, memory repertoires showed no such pattern. The authors drew conclusions from cross-sectional statistical analysis rather than following the same donors.

The V gene's germline CDR1 is DFQATT and CDR2 SNEGSKA (reference sequence). The CDR3 length is 12 residues. V was shortened by 3 bases and J by 7 bases, with 13 bases between the two germline ends. MiXCR was run by TCRdb on the 5' RACE reads, yielding one entry per CDR3 protein. The table shows nearly 250,000 distinct CDR3 sequences, with 5.5% to 8% occurring only once. These data were also filed under a second study, of yellow fever vaccine responses in identical twins.

This rearrangement joins TRBV20-1 to TRBJ2-7, with no clear D. Input material: memory (CD45RO+) T cells sorted from blood. This TCR came from a woman between 18 and 29 years old in good health. CDR3: CSASSQLFEQYF. CDR3 coding DNA: TGCAGTGCTAGTTCCCAGCTATTTGAGCAGTACTTC.